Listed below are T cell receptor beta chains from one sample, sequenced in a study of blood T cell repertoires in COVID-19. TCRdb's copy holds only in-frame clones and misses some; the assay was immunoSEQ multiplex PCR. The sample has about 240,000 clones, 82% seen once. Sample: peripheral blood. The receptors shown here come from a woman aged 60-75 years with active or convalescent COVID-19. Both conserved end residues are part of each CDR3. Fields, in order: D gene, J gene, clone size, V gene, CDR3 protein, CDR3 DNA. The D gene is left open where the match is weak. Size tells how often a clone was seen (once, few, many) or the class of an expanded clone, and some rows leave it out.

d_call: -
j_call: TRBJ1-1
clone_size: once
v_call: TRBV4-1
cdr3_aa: CASSPRFRDGTEAFF
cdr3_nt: TGCGCCAGCAGCCCGAGGTTCAGGGATGGCACTGAAGCTTTCTTT

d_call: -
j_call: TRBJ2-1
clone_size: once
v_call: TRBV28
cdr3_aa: CASNTGNPYNEQFF
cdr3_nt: TGTGCCAGCAACACCGGGAACCCCTACAATGAGCAGTTCTTC

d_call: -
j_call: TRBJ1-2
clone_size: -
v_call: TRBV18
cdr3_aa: CASSPTWDGEEGYTF
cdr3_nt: TGTGCCAGCTCACCCACCTGGGACGGGGAGGAGGGCTACACCTTC

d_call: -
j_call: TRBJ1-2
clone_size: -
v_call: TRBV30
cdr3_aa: CAWSVWGLYGYTF
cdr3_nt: TGTGCCTGGAGTGTATGGGGCCTCTATGGCTACACCTTC

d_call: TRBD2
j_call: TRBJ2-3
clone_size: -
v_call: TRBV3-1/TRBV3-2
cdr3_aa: CASSQGIAGRDTDTQYF
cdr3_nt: TGTGCCAGCAGCCAAGGAATAGCGGGGAGGGACACAGATACGCAGTATTTT

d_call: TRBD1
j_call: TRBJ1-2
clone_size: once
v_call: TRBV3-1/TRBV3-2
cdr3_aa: CASSQRQGHGGYTF
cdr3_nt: TGTGCCAGCAGCCAGCGACAGGGGCATGGTGGCTACACCTTC

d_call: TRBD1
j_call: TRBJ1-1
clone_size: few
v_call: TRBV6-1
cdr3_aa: CASSHRQGNTEAFF
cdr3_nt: TGTGCCAGCAGTCACCGACAGGGGAACACTGAAGCTTTCTTT

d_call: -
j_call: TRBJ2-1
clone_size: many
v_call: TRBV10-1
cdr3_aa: CASSESQGRSRNEQFF
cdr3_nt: TGCGCCAGCAGTGAGTCGCAGGGTCGGAGTAGGAATGAGCAGTTCTTC

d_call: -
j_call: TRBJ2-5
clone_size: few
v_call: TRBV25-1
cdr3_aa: CASSEPQETQYF
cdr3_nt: TGTGCCAGCAGTGAACCTCAAGAGACCCAGTACTTC

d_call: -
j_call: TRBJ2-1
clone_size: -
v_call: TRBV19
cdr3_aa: CASKGPGGLFF
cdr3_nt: TGTGCCAGTAAGGGGCCCGGGGGGCTGTTCTTC

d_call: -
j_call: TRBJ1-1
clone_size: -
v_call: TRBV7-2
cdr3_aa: CASSLVGGEAFF
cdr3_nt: TGTGCCAGCAGCTTAGTTGGTGGCGAAGCTTTCTTT

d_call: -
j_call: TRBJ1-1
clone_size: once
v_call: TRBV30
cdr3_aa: CAWGRVPNEAFF
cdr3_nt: TGTGCCTGGGGCAGGGTCCCAAATGAAGCTTTCTTT

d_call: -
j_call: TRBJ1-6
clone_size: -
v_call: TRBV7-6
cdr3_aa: CASTLDSPNNSPLHF
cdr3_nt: TGTGCCAGCACCCTGGACAGCCCAAATAATTCACCCCTCCACTTT

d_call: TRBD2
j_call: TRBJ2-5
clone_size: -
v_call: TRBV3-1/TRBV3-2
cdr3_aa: CASSQSSLAGGGETQYF
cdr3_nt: TGTGCCAGCAGCCAATCCTCTCTAGCGGGGGGTGGGGAGACCCAGTACTTC

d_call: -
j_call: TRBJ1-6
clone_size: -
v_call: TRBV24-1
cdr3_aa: CATTSQTENSPLHF
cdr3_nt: TGTGCCACCACATCCCAGACAGAAAATTCACCCCTCCACTTT

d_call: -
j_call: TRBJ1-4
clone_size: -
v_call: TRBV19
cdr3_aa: CASSPSGWTNEKLFF
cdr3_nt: TGTGCCAGTAGTCCATCAGGGTGGACTAATGAAAAACTGTTTTTT

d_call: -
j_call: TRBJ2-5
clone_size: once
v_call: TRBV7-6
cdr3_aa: CASSLAEGGVGTQYF
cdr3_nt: TGTGCCAGCAGCTTAGCGGAGGGGGGGGTAGGGACCCAGTACTTC

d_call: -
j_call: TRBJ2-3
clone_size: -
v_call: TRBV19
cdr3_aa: CASSRQSQSFTDTQYF
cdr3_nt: TGTGCCAGTAGTCGACAGAGCCAAAGCTTCACAGATACGCAGTATTTT

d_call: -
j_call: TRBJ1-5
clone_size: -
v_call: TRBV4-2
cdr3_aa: CASSHSQGVNQPQHF
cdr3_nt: TGTGCCAGCAGCCATTCACAGGGAGTCAATCAGCCCCAGCATTTT

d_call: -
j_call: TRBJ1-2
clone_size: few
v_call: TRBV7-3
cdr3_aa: CASSLLGTSGGYTF
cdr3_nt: TGTGCCAGCAGCTTATTGGGCACCTCGGGAGGCTACACCTTC

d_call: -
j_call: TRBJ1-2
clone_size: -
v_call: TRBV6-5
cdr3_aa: CASRTQNYGYTF
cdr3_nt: TGTGCCAGCAGGACACAAAACTATGGCTACACCTTC

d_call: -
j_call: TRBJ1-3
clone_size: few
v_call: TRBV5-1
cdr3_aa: CASSPTGSAWGNTIYF
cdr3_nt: TGCGCCAGCAGCCCCACCGGGTCCGCGTGGGGAAACACCATATATTTT

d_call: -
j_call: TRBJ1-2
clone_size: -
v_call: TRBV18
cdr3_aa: CASSPLPVQGYTF
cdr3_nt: TGTGCCAGCTCACCACTCCCAGTACAAGGCTACACCTTC

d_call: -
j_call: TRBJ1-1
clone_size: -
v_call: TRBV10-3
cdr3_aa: CAISERGGNTEAFF
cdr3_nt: TGTGCCATCAGTGAGAGAGGGGGGAACACTGAAGCTTTCTTT

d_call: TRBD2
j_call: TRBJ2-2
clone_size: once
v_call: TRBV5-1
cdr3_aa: CASSSRRGTSGGFTGELFF
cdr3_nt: TGCGCCAGCAGCTCTAGACGAGGGACTAGCGGGGGCTTCACCGGGGAGCTGTTTTTT

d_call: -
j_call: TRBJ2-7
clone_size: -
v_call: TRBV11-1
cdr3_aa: CASSFGQTFSYEQYF
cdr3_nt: TGTGCCAGCAGCTTCGGACAGACCTTCTCCTACGAGCAGTACTTC

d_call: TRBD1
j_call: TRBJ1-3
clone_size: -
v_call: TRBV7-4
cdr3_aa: CASSIENLTGSGNTIYF
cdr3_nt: TGTGCCAGCAGCATAGAGAATTTGACAGGGTCCGGAAACACCATATATTTT

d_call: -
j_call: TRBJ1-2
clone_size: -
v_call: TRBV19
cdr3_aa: CASSPGGTYGYTF
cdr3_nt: TGTGCCAGTAGCCCGGGGGGGACCTATGGCTACACCTTC

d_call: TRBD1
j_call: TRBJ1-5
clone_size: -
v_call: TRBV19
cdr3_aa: CASTPTGAEGNQPQHF
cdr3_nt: TGTGCCAGTACCCCGACAGGGGCCGAGGGCAATCAGCCCCAGCATTTT

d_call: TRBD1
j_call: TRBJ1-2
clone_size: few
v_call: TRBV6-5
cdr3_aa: CASSYRTGNGYTF
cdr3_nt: TGTGCCAGCAGTTACCGGACAGGGAACGGCTACACCTTC

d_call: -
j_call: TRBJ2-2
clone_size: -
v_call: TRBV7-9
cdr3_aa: CASSLYLSPTGELFF
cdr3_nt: TGTGCCAGCAGCCTCTATCTGTCCCCAACCGGGGAGCTGTTTTTT

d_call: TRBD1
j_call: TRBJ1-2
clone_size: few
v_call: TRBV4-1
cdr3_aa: CASSQSDRANYGYTF
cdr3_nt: TGCGCCAGCAGCCAGTCGGACAGGGCCAACTATGGCTACACCTTC